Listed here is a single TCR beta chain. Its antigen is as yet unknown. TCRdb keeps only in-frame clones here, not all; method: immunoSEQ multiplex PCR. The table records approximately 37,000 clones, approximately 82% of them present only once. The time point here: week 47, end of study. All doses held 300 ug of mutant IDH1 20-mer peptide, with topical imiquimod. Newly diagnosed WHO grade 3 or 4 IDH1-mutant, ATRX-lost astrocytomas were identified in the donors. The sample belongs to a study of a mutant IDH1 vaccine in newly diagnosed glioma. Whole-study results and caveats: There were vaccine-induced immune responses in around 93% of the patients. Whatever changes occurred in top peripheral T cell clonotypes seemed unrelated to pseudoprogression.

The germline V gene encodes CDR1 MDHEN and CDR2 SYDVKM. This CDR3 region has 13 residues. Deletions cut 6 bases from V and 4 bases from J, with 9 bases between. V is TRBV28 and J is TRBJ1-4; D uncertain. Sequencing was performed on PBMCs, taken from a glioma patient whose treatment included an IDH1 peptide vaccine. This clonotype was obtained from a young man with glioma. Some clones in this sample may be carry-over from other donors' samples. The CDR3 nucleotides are TGTGCCAGCAGATACGGAGGTAATGAAAAACTGTTTTTT. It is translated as CASRYGGNEKLFF.